The 30 T cell receptor beta chains below come from one sample, sequenced in a study of tissue T cells after allogeneic stem cell transplantation. Documented time point: mouse harvest day 7 after allogeneic transplant. Tail vein injection delivered 10^7 T-cell-depleted bone marrow cells and 10^6 splenic CD5+ T cells. Sequencing used immunoSEQ multiplex PCR; TCRdb keeps in-frame clones, though not all of them. The sample has about 7,200 clones; around 43% are singletons. Sequencing was carried out using lymph node tissue. The receptors stem from a female BALB/c mouse given C57BL/6 T cells with graft-versus-host disease after an allogeneic hematopoietic cell transplant.

On this clone: The germline and genes are mouse ones. Read coverage stops 1 residue before the CDR3 terminus; the germline J gene supplies the remainder. The chain carries TRBV3 and TRBJ2-5; no definite D call. V lost 2 bases, J lost 6 bases, and 6 bases lay in between. Germline lookup yields CDR1 SNHLY and CDR2 FYNGKV (reference sequence). The length of the CDR3 is 12 residues. The CDR3 region is CASSLRWDTQYF. The sequenced part of the CDR3 DNA is TGTGCCAGCAGCTTAAGGTGGGACACCCAGTAC.

Note on this clone: Mouse gene names apply. The read comes to an end 1 residue before the CDR3 does, leaving the germline J gene to fill in the end. The chain links TRBV26 to TRBJ1-1; D might be TRBD1 (5 bases). Germline assignment: CDR1 KGHPV and CDR2 FQNQEV (reference sequence). CDR3 length: 13 residues. V was cut by 4 bases and J by 3 bases, with 9 bases left in between. This CDR3 is CASSRGADTEVFF. The covered CDR3 bases are TGTGCCAGCAGTCGCGGGGCAGACACAGAAGTCTTC.

To note about this clone: The likely explanation is a read error, given a far larger clone one base away. Any gene name here is a mouse gene name. The read comes to an end 1 residue before the CDR3 does, leaving the germline J gene to fill in the end. This rearrangement joins TRBV12-1 to TRBJ2-7, with D unresolved. Trimming pared 6 bases from V and 0 bases from J, leaving 8 bases between. The CDR3 is made up of 12 amino acids. Germline V gene data show CDR1 as SGHSN and CDR2 as HYEKVE. The CDR3 here is CASSDSSYEQYF. The CDR3 DNA, read in part, is TGTGCCAGCAGTGATAGCTCCTATGAACAGTAC.

As concerns this clone: Genes here carry mouse names. The CDR3 goes on 1 residue after the read ends, and that part is filled in from the germline J gene. This chain uses TRBV13-2 with TRBJ2-7; D uncertain. Germline assignment: CDR1 NNHNN and CDR2 SYGAGS (reference sequence). The CDR3 spans 13 residues. V was shortened by 3 bases and J by 3 bases, with 10 bases between the two germline ends. The part of the CDR3 DNA that was read is TGTGCCAGCGGTGGTAACACCATCTATGAACAGTAC. Its translation is CASGGNTIYEQY. The CDR3 as a whole reads CASGGNTIYEQYF.

About this clone itself: The gene names here belong to mouse. The read gets to within 1 residue of the CDR3 end, and the germline J gene fills in the rest. The V gene is TRBV13-1, the J gene TRBJ2-2, with 8 bases that match TRBD2. This CDR3 spans 15 amino acids. Germline values: CDR1 NSHNY, CDR2 SYGAGN. J lost 4 bases, V lost 3 bases, and 5 bases had no gene match. The CDR3 reads CASSARTGFTGQLYF. The part of the CDR3 DNA that was read is TGTGCCAGCAGTGCGCGGACTGGGTTCACCGGGCAGCTCTAC.

This clone was seen more than once but under ten times. The genes are named according to mouse. The read terminates 1 residue ahead of where the CDR3 ends, so the germline J gene completes it. The chain uses TRBV3 and TRBJ2-1, with D hard to call. The CDR3 loop spans 12 amino acids. V shed 2 bases and J shed 7 bases, with 6 bases lying between them. Germline assignment: CDR1 SNHLY and CDR2 FYNGKV (reference sequence). This CDR3 reads CASSLNGAEQFF. Incomplete CDR3 DNA: TGTGCCAGCAGCTTAAACGGGGCTGAGCAGTTC.

On this clone: Gene names are mouse gene names. The read is 1 residue too short to cover the CDR3 end, so that end is filled in from the germline J gene. V and J are TRBV3 and TRBJ1-4; 8 bases fit TRBD1. Germline values: CDR1 SNHLY, CDR2 FYNGKV (reference sequence). This CDR3 has 15 amino acids. The trim removed 6 bases at V and 0 bases at J, leaving 3 bases unmatched. Partial CDR3 DNA: TGTGCCAGCAGAAGACAGGGGTTTTCCAACGAAAGATTATTT. Its protein product is CASRRQGFSNERLF. The full CDR3 protein reads CASRRQGFSNERLFF. Variable domain in full (rest from reference TRBV3 and TRBJ1-4): GPKVLQIPSHQIIDMGQMVTLNCDPVSNHLYFYWYKQILGQQMEFLVNFYNGKVMEKSKLFKDQFSVERPDGSYFTLKIQPTALEDSAVYFCASRRQGFSNERLFFGHGTKLSVL.

With respect to this clone: Mouse gene names apply. The CDR3 extends 1 residue past the end of the read, so its final part is completed from the germline J gene. The chain couples TRBV26 to TRBJ1-3; no firm D call. The germline gives CDR1 KGHPV, CDR2 FQNQEV (reference sequence). Trimming left V 3 bases short and J 0 bases short, with 3 bases between. This CDR3 contains 13 residues. Partial CDR3 DNA: TGTGCCAGCAGTCTCGATTCTGGAAATACGCTCTAT. Amino acid sequence: CASSLDSGNTLY. The CDR3, in full, reads CASSLDSGNTLYF.

With regard to this clone: Gene labels here are mouse ones. The CDR3 end falls 1 residue outside the read, so it is completed with the germline J gene. The rearrangement uses TRBV12-2 and TRBJ2-7, with D unclear. CDR3 length: 14 amino acids. Germline CDR1 is SGHLS and CDR2 is HYDKME. V gave up 0 bases and J gave up 0 bases, with 8 bases separating them. The covered CDR3 bases are TGTGCCAGCTCTCTCGACGGGGTCTCCTATGAACAGTAC. As protein: CASSLDGVSYEQY. The whole CDR3 sequence is CASSLDGVSYEQYF.

Concerning this clone: Genes here carry mouse names. The sequenced CDR3 bases are TGTGCCAGCGGTGATGCGTGGGGGGGCGAGTGGGGTCAAAACACCTTGTAC. Its translation: CASGDAWGGEWGQNTLY. Given in full, the CDR3 is CASGDAWGGEWGQNTLYF. This chain connects TRBV13-2 to TRBJ2-4, with 9 bases fitting TRBD2. The sequence runs out 1 residue before the end of the CDR3; the remainder is reconstructed from the germline J gene. The CDR3 consists of 18 residues. Losses at the gene ends were 0 bases for V and 1 base for J; bases not matched to a gene: 9. Germline V gene data show CDR1 as NNHNN and CDR2 as SYGAGS (reference sequence).

This clone was counted only a few times. Genes and germline come from the mouse. The DNA ends 1 residue before the CDR3 does, and the rest of the CDR3 is filled in from the germline J gene. The chain links TRBV12-2 to TRBJ2-7; tentative D call: TRBD2 (6 bases). V lost 0 bases and J 0 bases, leaving 8 bases between the germline ends. The CDR3 contains 14 residues. CDR1 and CDR2 from the germline V gene are SGHLS and HYDKME. The sequenced CDR3 bases are TGTGCCAGCTCTCTCGGGACTCCCTCCTATGAACAGTAC. As protein: CASSLGTPSYEQY. The full CDR3 is CASSLGTPSYEQYF.

This clone turned up a few times. The gene names given are mouse names. The CDR3 spells CASSQERGYEQYF. The DNA read from the CDR3 is TGTGCCAGCAGCCAAGAGAGGGGGTATGAACAGTAC. The chain has TRBV2 and TRBJ2-7, with D perhaps TRBD1 (6 bases). The read halts 1 residue ahead of the CDR3 end, with the missing end drawn from the germline J gene. CDR1 is LGHNA, CDR2 YSYQKL, per germline. V lost 0 bases to trimming and J lost 4 bases, with 7 bases between them. This CDR3 contains 13 residues.

Comments on this clone: Mouse gene names apply. The read ends 1 residue before the CDR3 terminus; that terminus is restored from the germline J gene. The rearrangement links TRBV3 to TRBJ2-4, with 7 nucleotides matching TRBD2. J gave up 1 base and V 5 bases, and 6 bases lay outside the gene matches. Germline loops: CDR1 SNHLY, CDR2 FYNGKV (reference sequence). The CDR3 totals 15 residues. The CDR3 is CASSPRLGGQNTLYF. The CDR3 bases that were read are TGTGCCAGCAGCCCCCGGCTGGGGGGTCAAAACACCTTGTAC.

In this sample, this clone is medium-sized. The genes and germline here are from mouse. The read ends 1 residue before the CDR3 terminus; that terminus is restored from the germline J gene. The V and J genes are TRBV23 and TRBJ2-7. The CDR3 is 14 residues long. Germline values: CDR1 KGHTA, CDR2 FQNQQP. The DNA read from the CDR3 is TGCTCCAGCAGTCAATCTGAGAGCTCCTATGAACAGTAC. The encoded protein is CSSSQSESSYEQY. The CDR3, in full, reads CSSSQSESSYEQYF.

As to this clone: The gene names here belong to mouse. Read sequence stops 1 residue before the CDR3 end, and the germline J gene provides the missing end. The chain is built from TRBV29 and TRBJ1-6; no clear D. TRBJ1-6 is known as an ORF, though its function is uncertain. The ends were cut back, 2 bases at V and 7 bases at J, with 3 bases in the middle. In germline, CDR1 is MSHET, CDR2 SYDVDS. The CDR3 covers 12 residues. The part of the CDR3 DNA that was read is TGTGCTAGCAGTTTAGAGAATTCGCCCCTCTAC. This codes for CASSLENSPLY. Given in full, the CDR3 is CASSLENSPLYF.

This clone was detected a few times. The gene names here belong to mouse. The read gets to within 1 residue of the CDR3 end, and the germline J gene fills in the rest. This chain uses TRBV26 with TRBJ2-5; D unclear. Germline CDR1 reads KGHPV; CDR2 reads FQNQEV (reference sequence). This CDR3 is built from 14 residues. Trimming removed 2 bases from V and 0 bases from J, with 6 bases in between. CDR3 in amino acids: CASSLPFNQDTQYF. CDR3 DNA, as far as it was read: TGTGCCAGCAGTCTGCCATTTAACCAAGACACCCAGTAC.

Comments on this clone: Each gene name is a mouse one. The DNA ends 1 residue before the CDR3 does, and the rest of the CDR3 is filled in from the germline J gene. The chain recombines TRBV16 with TRBJ2-7; 9 bases are a match to TRBD1. The germline gives CDR1 SGHSA, CDR2 FRNQAP. The CDR3 spans 14 residues. J lost 4 bases, V lost 0 bases, and 1 base had no gene match. The CDR3 bases that were read are TGTGCAAGCAGCTTAGAAGACAGGGGGTATGAACAGTAC. Translating gives CASSLEDRGYEQY. The full CDR3 protein reads CASSLEDRGYEQYF.

Concerning this clone itself: Gene names are the mouse ones. Sequencing ends 1 residue short of the CDR3 end; the germline J gene provides the rest. The V and J genes are TRBV26 and TRBJ1-3, with D possibly TRBD1 on 6 matching bases. The CDR3 spans 13 residues. Germline lookup yields CDR1 KGHPV and CDR2 FQNQEV (reference sequence). Trimming took 4 bases from V and 3 from J, leaving 7 bases between them. Here the CDR3 reads CASSRDNGNTLYF. The covered CDR3 bases are TGTGCCAGCAGTCGGGACAATGGAAATACGCTCTAT.

This clone has a handful of counts. These gene names are mouse names. The read gets to within 1 residue of the CDR3 end, and the germline J gene fills in the rest. The sample has other DNA sequences that encode this CDR3 too. The chain joins TRBV16 to TRBJ2-7, with D maybe TRBD1 (6 bases). Germline V gene lookup returns CDR1 SGHSA and CDR2 FRNQAP. V shed 4 bases and J shed 7 bases, with 11 bases lying between them. The CDR3 is 12 amino acids. The CDR3 here is CASSSTGREQYF. CDR3 DNA (partial): TGTGCAAGCAGCTCTACAGGGCGAGAACAGTAC.

This clone was counted a single time. Each gene name is a mouse one. The CDR3 is cut off 1 residue early in the read; its end comes from the germline J gene. The V gene is TRBV12-1, the J gene TRBJ2-4, with TRBD2 matching over 7 bases. V was pared by 0 bases and J by 0 bases, with 5 bases of the junction left unmatched. CDR1 is SGHSN, CDR2 HYEKVE, per germline. This CDR3 contains 16 residues. The CDR3 DNA, read in part, is TGTGCCAGCTCTCTCTCCTGGGGGACTAGTCAAAACACCTTGTAC. Protein product: CASSLSWGTSQNTLY. In full, the CDR3 reads CASSLSWGTSQNTLYF.

Comments on this clone: Genes here carry mouse names. The sequenced fragment ends 1 residue before the CDR3 boundary, so the rest is inferred from the germline J gene. The chain combines TRBV23 with TRBJ2-5; TRBD2, as called in the table, went unchecked against the DNA. Germline loops: CDR1 KGHTA, CDR2 FQNQQP. The CDR3 totals 13 residues. The CDR3 sequence: CSSSQPGGDTQYF. The sequenced part of the CDR3 DNA is TGTTCCAGCAGTCAACCGGGGGGAGACACCCAGTAC.

This clone occurred a few times. Mouse germline and gene names are used. The read terminates 1 residue before the CDR3 end, so the remaining end is supplied by the germline J gene. This chain uses TRBV20 with TRBJ2-7; the D gene could be TRBD1 or TRBD2 (5 bases each). Germline V gene sequence: CDR1 GFQATS, CDR2 STVNSAI. The ends were cut back, 5 bases at V and 3 bases at J, with 11 bases in the middle. This CDR3 has 12 residues. CDR3 amino acids: CGAAGTVYEQYF. The CDR3 DNA, read in part, is TGTGGTGCTGCCGGGACGGTCTATGAACAGTAC.

On this clone itself: The listed genes are named as in mouse. Coverage ceases 1 residue before the CDR3 finishes, and the germline J gene fills in the end. The chain carries TRBV12-2 and TRBJ2-5; TRBD2 matches 8 bases. This CDR3 is 13 amino acids long. The junction had 3 bases not matched to a gene; V was cut back by 3 bases and J by 5 bases. CDR1 is SGHLS and CDR2 is HYDKME in the germline V gene. The CDR3 DNA, read in part, is TGTGCCAGCTCTGGGGGGGCGCGAGACACCCAGTAC. As protein: CASSGGARDTQY. The full CDR3 is CASSGGARDTQYF.

With respect to this clone: Germline and genes: mouse. Read data end 1 residue before the CDR3 end; the end is taken from the germline J gene. The chain couples TRBV5 to TRBJ2-2; either TRBD1 or TRBD2 may fit D (5 bases each). V was cut by 0 bases and J by 0 bases, with 5 bases left in between. CDR1 is LGHNA, CDR2 YNLKQL, per germline (reference sequence). This CDR3 comprises 15 residues. Partial CDR3 DNA: TGTGCCAGCAGCCAAGAGGGGGCAAACACCGGGCAGCTCTAC. Its translation is CASSQEGANTGQLY. The entire CDR3 protein is CASSQEGANTGQLYF.

Points on this clone: Genes and germline come from the mouse. The sequenced fragment ends 1 residue before the CDR3 boundary, so the rest is inferred from the germline J gene. This chain links TRBV26 with TRBJ1-5; D is perhaps TRBD1 (5 bases). Trimming took 2 bases from V and 1 from J, leaving 6 bases between them. CDR3 length: 14 amino acids. Germline V CDR1 and CDR2: KGHPV, FQNQEV (reference sequence). The CDR3 bases that were read are TGTGCCAGCAGTCTGCCAGGGAACAACCAGGCTCCGCTT. Translated: CASSLPGNNQAPL. The whole CDR3 sequence is CASSLPGNNQAPLF.

In the case of this clone: Mouse gene names and germline throughout. The read ends 1 residue early relative to the CDR3; the germline J gene fills the gap. The chain has TRBV3 and TRBJ2-5, with 11 nucleotides matching TRBD2. The V gene's germline CDR1 is SNHLY and CDR2 FYNGKV (reference sequence). Trimming at V came to 1 base and at J to 1 base, leaving 4 bases not matched to a gene. The length of the CDR3 is 17 residues. Incomplete CDR3 DNA: TGTGCCAGCAGCTTAGAACTGGGGGGGCGCGACCAAGACACCCAGTAC. Its translation: CASSLELGGRDQDTQY. The full CDR3 sequence reads CASSLELGGRDQDTQYF.

By share, this clone ranks as medium-sized. Gene names and germline match the mouse. The read terminates 1 residue ahead of where the CDR3 ends, so the germline J gene completes it. V and J are TRBV19 and TRBJ2-7; D uncertain. The ends were cut back, 2 bases at V and 4 bases at J, with 7 bases in the middle. This CDR3 is 12 amino acids long. Germline lookup yields CDR1 FNHDT and CDR2 SITEND (reference sequence). Partial CDR3 DNA: TGTGCCAGCAGTATCTCCAGATATGAACAGTAC. This codes for CASSISRYEQY. The whole CDR3 protein is CASSISRYEQYF.

Remarks on this clone: The gene names given are mouse names. Sequencing ends 1 residue short of the CDR3 end; the germline J gene provides the rest. This chain joins TRBV26 and TRBJ2-2; no firm D call. The CDR3 runs 13 residues. CDR1 KGHPV and CDR2 FQNQEV come from the germline V gene (reference sequence). Trimming removed 2 bases at V and 1 base at J, with 2 bases between. CDR3 DNA, as far as it was read: TGTGCCAGCAGTCTGGGAAACACCGGGCAGCTCTAC. It yields the protein CASSLGNTGQLY. Given in full, the CDR3 is CASSLGNTGQLYF.

Note on this clone: These gene names are mouse names. The CDR3 is cut off 1 residue early in the read; its end comes from the germline J gene. This chain joins TRBV3 and TRBJ2-7; the match to TRBD2 covers 12 bases. Losses at the gene ends were 5 bases for V and 3 bases for J; bases not matched to a gene: 5. The length of the CDR3 is 15 residues. CDR1 and CDR2 (germline): SNHLY, FYNGKV (reference sequence). CDR3: CASSLRLGGRYEQYF. The part of the CDR3 DNA that was read is TGTGCCAGCAGCCTCCGACTGGGGGGGCGCTATGAACAGTAC.

This clone was seen a single time. Gene names follow the mouse nomenclature. The sequenced fragment ends 1 residue before the CDR3 boundary, so the rest is inferred from the germline J gene. This rearrangement joins TRBV26 to TRBJ1-1; D may be TRBD1 (5 bases). The CDR3 sequence is 13 residues long. The V gene lost 2 bases and the J gene lost 4 bases, with 8 bases spanning the gap. Looked up from germline, CDR1 is KGHPV and CDR2 is FQNQEV (reference sequence). The CDR3 sequence is CASSLRGRTEVFF. CDR3 DNA (partial): TGTGCCAGCAGTCTGAGGGGCCGCACAGAAGTCTTC.